This TCR beta chain was retrieved from a study of metastatic and nonmetastatic thyroid tumors. On the study more broadly: Thyroid patients, malignant and benign, had repertoires compared across blood and tumor or nodule tissue. General study points: It was reported that TCR beta diversity was significantly higher in malignant thyroid tumors than benign nodules, in blood and tumor.

Germline V CDR1 and CDR2: LNHDA, SQIVND (reference sequence). This CDR3 is 14 amino acids long. Trimming took off 3 bases at V and 1 base at J, with 7 bases between the two ends. There are many counts of this clone. Its antigen is unidentified. There were no patients who had received any treatment before thyroid surgery. TCRdb used MiXCR to call clones anew from the PCR reads. Among more than 30,000 clones, roughly a fifth were seen once, and the ten largest hold roughly 22%. The receptor was isolated from a female donor with papillary thyroid cancer or a benign thyroid nodule (not recorded which). Some clones in this sample may be carry-over from other donors' samples. This rearrangement joins TRBV19 to TRBJ1-3; D is perhaps TRBD1 (6 bases). Sequenced sample: blood. DNA of the CDR3: TGTGCCAGTAGTATCACAGGGTCTGGAAACACCATATATTTT. Amino acid sequence: CASSITGSGNTIYF.